This paragraph reports one T cell receptor beta chain. Its antigen remains unidentified. Lysates of CMV-infected fibroblasts at approximately 9.4 ug/mL stimulated these cells. Sorting of responding CD4+ T cells relied on upregulated CD40 ligand together with CD69. Suppressive ART was started during chronic HIV-1 infection in these adults. For at least 4 years, plasma HIV-1 RNA was undetectable (<50 copies/mL). The CDR3 totals 14 residues. Trimming pared 4 bases from V and 4 bases from J, leaving 14 bases between. Per germline, CDR1 SGHDT and CDR2 YYEEEE. The data are from a study of persistence of HIV-infected CD4 T cells. The libraries were made with immunoSEQ version 4 in survey mode. Template was genomic DNA at about 9.8 ng/uL, with up to about 1 ug used per sample. The assay was immunoSEQ multiplex PCR, and TCRdb's table has in-frame clones only and misses some. Seen here are roughly 16,000 clones, about two thirds observed once, and the top ten hold roughly 8%.

The receptor was derived from an adult woman with HIV who was CMV-seropositive. The specimen comprised CD4+ T cells sorted from PBMCs after roughly 18-hour stimulation, sampled from a patient who received antiretroviral therapy. The V call is TRBV5-6, the J call TRBJ1-2; D is perhaps TRBD1 (6 bases). This chain's CDR3 is CASSVKGVSYGYTF. CDR3 bases: TGTGCCAGCAGCGTCAAGGGGGTCAGCTATGGCTACACCTTC.